This T cell receptor beta chain was recorded in a study of shared clonotypes between healthy human individuals. Only in-frame clones appear in the TCRdb table, and some are missing; sequencing was by immunoSEQ multiplex PCR. The data hold hundreds of thousands of clones, with approximately 79% observed a single time. Only a few counts were recorded for this clone. As yet, its antigen is unknown. General study points: Shared clonotypes: about 5% naive CD4, 3.5% to 4% naive CD8, 2% to 2.5% memory CD4, 0.4% memory CD8.

The J segment lost 5 bases and the V segment lost 3 bases, leaving 5 bases of the junction unmatched. The CDR3 is made up of 15 amino acids. The V gene's germline CDR1 is SGHRS and CDR2 YFSETQ. The TCR sequence derives from a woman aged 30 to 39 in good health. Sample: memory CD4+ T cells sorted from blood. This sample's subset: CD45RA-negative fraction. This chain uses TRBV5-1 with TRBJ2-2; 9 bases line up with TRBD2. In DNA, the CDR3 is TGCGCCAGCAGCTCTAGCGGGATGGTTACCGGGGAGCTGTTTTTT. Encoded protein: CASSSSGMVTGELFF.